The clone carrying this TCR beta chain came up a few times. What it binds is not known. This CDR3 is 13 amino acids long. V gave up 4 bases and J gave up 4 bases; unmatched junction bases: 2. The sample belongs to a study of T cell responses to AZD1222 COVID-19 vaccine. Second-dose intervals near 4 or 12 weeks were combined. Study conclusions and caveats: Spike-spanning, vaccine-associated CD4 TCRs were dominant at 160-218 and 743-854. Among those given AZD1222, only six were seropositive at baseline. Vaccination with two AZD1222 doses was followed by a rise in Spike-specific TCR breadth and depth.

Assay used: immunoSEQ multiplex PCR; TCRdb lists only in-frame clones, some missing. The sample has under 50,000 clones; about 90% are singletons. This sequence originates from an adult who received the AZD1222 COVID-19 vaccine. This sample comprised peripheral blood, obtained 28 days after the second AZD1222 dose. The chain carries TRBV12-3 or TRBV12-4 and TRBJ2-3; 7 bases align to TRBD2. This CDR3 is CASSWGGSDTQYF. DNA for the CDR3: TGTGCCAGCAGTTGGGGAGGGTCAGATACGCAGTATTTT.